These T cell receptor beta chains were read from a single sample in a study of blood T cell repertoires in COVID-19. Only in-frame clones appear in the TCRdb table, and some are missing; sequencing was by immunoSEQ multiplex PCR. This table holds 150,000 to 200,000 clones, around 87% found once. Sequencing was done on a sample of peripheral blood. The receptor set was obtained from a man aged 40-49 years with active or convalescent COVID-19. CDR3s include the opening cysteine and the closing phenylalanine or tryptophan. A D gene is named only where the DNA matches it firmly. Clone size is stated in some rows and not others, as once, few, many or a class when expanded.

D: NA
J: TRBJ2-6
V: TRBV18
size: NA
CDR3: CASSPQGPGGANVLTF
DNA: TGTGCCAGCTCACCACAGGGGCCGGGTGGGGCCAACGTCCTGACTTTC

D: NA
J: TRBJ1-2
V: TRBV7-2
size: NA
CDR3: CASSFLSGDAYGYTF
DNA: TGTGCCAGCAGCTTCCTATCAGGGGACGCTTACGGCTACACCTTC

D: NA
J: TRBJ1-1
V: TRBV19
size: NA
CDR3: CASSIEARGNTEAFF
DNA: TGTGCCAGTAGTATAGAGGCCAGGGGGAACACTGAAGCTTTCTTT

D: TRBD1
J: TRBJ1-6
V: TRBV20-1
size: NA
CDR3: CSASLRQGTNSPLHF
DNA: TGCAGTGCTAGTCTTCGACAGGGGACCAATTCACCCCTCCACTTT

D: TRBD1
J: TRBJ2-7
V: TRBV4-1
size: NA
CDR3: CASSQGPGQARTGQYF
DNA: TGCGCCAGCAGCCAGGGACCCGGACAGGCGCGAACGGGCCAGTACTTC

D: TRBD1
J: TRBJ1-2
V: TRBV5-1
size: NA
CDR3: CASRGGIQGAFPDGYTF
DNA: TGCGCCAGCAGAGGTGGAATACAGGGGGCGTTCCCCGATGGCTACACCTTC

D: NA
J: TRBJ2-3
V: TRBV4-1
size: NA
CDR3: CASSQEASGGDTQYF
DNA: TGCGCCAGCAGCCAAGAGGCCTCCGGGGGAGATACGCAGTATTTT

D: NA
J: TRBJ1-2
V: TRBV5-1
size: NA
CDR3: CASSPRDQTERYTF
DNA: TGCGCCAGCTCCCCACGGGATCAGACCGAACGCTACACCTTC

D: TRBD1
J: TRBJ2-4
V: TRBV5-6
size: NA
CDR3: CASSLGQVSDF
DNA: TGTGCCAGCAGCTTAGGACAGGTCTCGGACTTC

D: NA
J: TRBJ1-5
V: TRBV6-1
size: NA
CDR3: CASSELSVQPQHF
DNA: TGTGCCAGCAGTGAACTGTCGGTTCAGCCCCAGCATTTT

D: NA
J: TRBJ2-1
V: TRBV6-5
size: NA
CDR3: CASIGRRGFGNEQFF
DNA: TGTGCCAGCATTGGCAGGAGAGGGTTCGGGAATGAGCAGTTCTTC

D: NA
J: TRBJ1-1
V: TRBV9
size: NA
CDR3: CASSRRWNTEAFF
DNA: TGTGCCAGCAGTAGGAGGTGGAACACTGAAGCTTTCTTT

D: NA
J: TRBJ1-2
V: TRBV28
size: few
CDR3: CASSLWGNAGGYTF
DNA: TGTGCCAGCAGTTTATGGGGGAACGCGGGTGGCTACACCTTC

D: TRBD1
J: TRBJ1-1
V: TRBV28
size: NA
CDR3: CASRGTVEAFF
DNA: TGTGCCAGCAGGGGGACAGTTGAAGCTTTCTTT

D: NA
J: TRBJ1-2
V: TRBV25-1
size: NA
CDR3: CASSQGSGQYGYTF
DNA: TGTGCCAGCAGCCAAGGATCGGGTCAGTATGGCTACACCTTC

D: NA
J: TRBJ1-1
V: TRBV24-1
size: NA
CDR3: CATRVTGNTEAFF
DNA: TGTGCCACCAGGGTAACAGGGAACACTGAAGCTTTCTTT